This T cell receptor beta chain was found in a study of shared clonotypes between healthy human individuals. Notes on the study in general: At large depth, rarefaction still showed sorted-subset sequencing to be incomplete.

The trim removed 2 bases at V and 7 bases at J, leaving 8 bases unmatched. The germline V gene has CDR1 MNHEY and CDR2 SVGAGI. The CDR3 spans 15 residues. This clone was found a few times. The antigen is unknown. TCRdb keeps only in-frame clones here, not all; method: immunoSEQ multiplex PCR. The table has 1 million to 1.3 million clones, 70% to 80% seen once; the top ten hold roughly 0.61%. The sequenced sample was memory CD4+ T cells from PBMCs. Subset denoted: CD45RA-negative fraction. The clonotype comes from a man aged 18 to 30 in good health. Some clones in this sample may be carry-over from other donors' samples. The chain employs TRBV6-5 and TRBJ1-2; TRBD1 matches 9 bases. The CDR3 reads CASSYTGDRVRGYTF. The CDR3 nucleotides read TGTGCCAGCAGTTACACCGGGGACAGGGTGCGTGGCTACACCTTC.